This TCR beta chain was profiled in a study of cytomegalovirus exposure and HLA in healthy donors. Researchers ran the PCR with 60 Vbeta and 13 Jbeta primers. Method: immunoSEQ multiplex PCR; TCRdb's copy keeps in-frame clones and lacks some. Recorded here are about 140,000 clones; the top ten clones represent less than 3.5%. Per germline, CDR1 SGHTA and CDR2 FQGTGA. V was shortened by 0 bases and J by 5 bases, with 18 bases between the two germline ends. There are 17 residues in the CDR3. Findings and limits, study-wide: The CMV antigen specificity of a few CMV-associated chains was confirmed through in vitro analysis. Another analysis was done later, and it associated over 15,000 TCR beta sequences with HLA alleles at 0.05 false discovery rate.

To note about this clone: Its antigen is as yet unknown.

The TCR originated in a man aged 35-49 years in good health and CMV-seronegative. The sequencing sample was made of PBMCs. The rearrangement joins TRBV7-3 to TRBJ2-3; D may be TRBD1 (5 bases). CDR3 residues: CASSLTYSQVERDTQYF. CDR3 sequence (DNA): TGTGCCAGCAGCTTAACGTACTCACAGGTCGAGAGAGATACGCAGTATTTT.